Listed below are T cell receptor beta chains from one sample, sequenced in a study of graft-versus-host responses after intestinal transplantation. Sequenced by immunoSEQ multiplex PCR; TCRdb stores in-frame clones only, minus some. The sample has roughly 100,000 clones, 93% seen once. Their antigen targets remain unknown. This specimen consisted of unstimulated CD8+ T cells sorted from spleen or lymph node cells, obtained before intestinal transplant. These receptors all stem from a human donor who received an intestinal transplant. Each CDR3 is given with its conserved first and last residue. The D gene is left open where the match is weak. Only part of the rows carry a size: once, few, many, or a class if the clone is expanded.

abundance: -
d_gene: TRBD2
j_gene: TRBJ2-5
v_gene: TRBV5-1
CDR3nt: TGCGCCAGCAGATCTACTAGCGGGGGGGCCCAAGAGACCCAGTACTTC
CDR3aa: CASRSTSGGAQETQYF

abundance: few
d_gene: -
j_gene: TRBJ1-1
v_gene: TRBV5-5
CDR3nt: TGTGCCAGCAGCTTCGGCCGGGGTGAAGCTTTCTTT
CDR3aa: CASSFGRGEAFF

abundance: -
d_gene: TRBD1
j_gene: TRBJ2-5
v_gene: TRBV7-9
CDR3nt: TGTGCCAGCAGCTTCCGGGACAGGGTTGAGACCCAGTACTTC
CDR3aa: CASSFRDRVETQYF

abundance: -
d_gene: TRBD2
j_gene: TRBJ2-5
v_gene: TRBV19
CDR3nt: TGTGCCAGTAGTCTACGACTAGCGGCCCAAGAGACCCAGTACTTC
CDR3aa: CASSLRLAAQETQYF

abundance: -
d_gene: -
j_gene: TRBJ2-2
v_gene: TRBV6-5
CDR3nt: TGTGCCAGCGGGGAGTCCGCCCAAGGGGAGCTGTTTTTT
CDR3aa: CASGESAQGELFF

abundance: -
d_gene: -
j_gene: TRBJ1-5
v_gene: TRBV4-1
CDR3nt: TGCGCCAGCAGCCAAGGAGTGGATCAGCCCCAGCATTTT
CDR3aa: CASSQGVDQPQHF

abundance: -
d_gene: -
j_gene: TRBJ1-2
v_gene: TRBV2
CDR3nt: TGTGCCAGCAGTGAGTGGGGGGACGGCTACACCTTC
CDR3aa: CASSEWGDGYTF

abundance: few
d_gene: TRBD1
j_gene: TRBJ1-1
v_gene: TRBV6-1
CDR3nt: TGTGCCAGCAGTGATGGGACAGGGCCCACTGAAGCTTTCTTT
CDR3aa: CASSDGTGPTEAFF

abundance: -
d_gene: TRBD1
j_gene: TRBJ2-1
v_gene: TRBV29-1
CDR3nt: TGCAGCGTTGTCGGTGGGACAGGTCCCTACAATGAGCAGTTCTTC
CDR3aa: CSVVGGTGPYNEQFF

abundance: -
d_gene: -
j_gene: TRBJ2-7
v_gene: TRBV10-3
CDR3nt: TGTGCCATCAGGGAAACGGGGCCCTACGAGCAGTACTTC
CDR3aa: CAIRETGPYEQYF

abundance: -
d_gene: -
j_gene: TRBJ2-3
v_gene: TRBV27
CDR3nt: TGTGCCAGCAGTTCAACTAATACGCAGTATTTT
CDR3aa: CASSSTNTQYF

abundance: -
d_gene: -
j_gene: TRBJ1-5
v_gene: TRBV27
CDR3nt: TGTGCCAGCAGATTGGGGAGCAATCAGCCCCAGCATTTT
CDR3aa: CASRLGSNQPQHF

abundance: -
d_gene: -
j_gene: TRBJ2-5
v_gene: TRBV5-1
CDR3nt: TGCGCCAGCAGCCAGGGGCCGGCAGAAGAGACCCAGTACTTC
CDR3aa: CASSQGPAEETQYF

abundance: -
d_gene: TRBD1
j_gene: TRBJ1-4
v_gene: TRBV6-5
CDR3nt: TGTGCCAGCACCCCGGGACAGGGGAATGAAAAACTGTTTTTT
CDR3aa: CASTPGQGNEKLFF

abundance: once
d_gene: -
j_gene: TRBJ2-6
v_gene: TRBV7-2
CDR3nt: TGTGCCAGCAGCCGGGGGCCTTACTCTGGGGCCAACGTCCTGACTTTC
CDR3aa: CASSRGPYSGANVLTF

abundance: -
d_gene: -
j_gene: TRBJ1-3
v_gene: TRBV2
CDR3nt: TGTGCCAGCAGTGAGGGGAGGGGTGGGGACACCATATATTTT
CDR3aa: CASSEGRGGDTIYF

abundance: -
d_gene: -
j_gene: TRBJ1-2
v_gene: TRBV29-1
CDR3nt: TGCAGCGTTGAAAGCCAGGGGTATGGCTACACCTTC
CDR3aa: CSVESQGYGYTF

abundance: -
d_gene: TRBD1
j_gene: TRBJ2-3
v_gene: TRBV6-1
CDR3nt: TGTGCCTCAGAGGGACAGTTGTCAGATACGCAGTATTTT
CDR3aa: CASEGQLSDTQYF

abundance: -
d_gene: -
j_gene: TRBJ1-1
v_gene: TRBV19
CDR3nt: TGTGCCAGTAGTATAGTGGCAAGGGGATTGAACACTGAAGCTTTCTTT
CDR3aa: CASSIVARGLNTEAFF

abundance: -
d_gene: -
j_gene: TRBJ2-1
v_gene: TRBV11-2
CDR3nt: TGTGCCAGCAGCTTTTTCGCAGGAGGGTACAATGAGCAGTTCTTC
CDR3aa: CASSFFAGGYNEQFF

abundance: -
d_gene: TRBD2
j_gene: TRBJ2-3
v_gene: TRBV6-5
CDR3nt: TGTGCCAGCAGTCCTTTAGCGGGGAGCACAGATACGCAGTATTTT
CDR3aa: CASSPLAGSTDTQYF

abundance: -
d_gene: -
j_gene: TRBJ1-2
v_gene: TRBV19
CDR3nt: TGTGCCAGTAGTATAGGAGCAAGTCACTATGGCTACACCTTC
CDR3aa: CASSIGASHYGYTF

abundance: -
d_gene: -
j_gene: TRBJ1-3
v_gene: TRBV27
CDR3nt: TGTGCCAGCAGTTTAAGTAGCTCTGGAAACACCATATATTTT
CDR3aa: CASSLSSSGNTIYF

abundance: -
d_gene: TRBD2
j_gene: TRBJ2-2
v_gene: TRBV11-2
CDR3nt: TGTGCCAGCAGCGATAGCGGGGGGGCAAAAAGCACCGGGGAGCTGTTTTTT
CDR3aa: CASSDSGGAKSTGELFF

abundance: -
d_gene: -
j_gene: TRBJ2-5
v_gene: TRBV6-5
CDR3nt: TGTGCCAGCAGTTACTCTGGGGGAATGGAGACCCAGTACTTC
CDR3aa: CASSYSGGMETQYF

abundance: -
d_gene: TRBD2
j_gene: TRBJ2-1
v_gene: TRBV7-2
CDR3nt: TGTGCCAGCAGCTCCCAACGGACTAGCACTTACAATGAGCAGTTCTTC
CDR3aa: CASSSQRTSTYNEQFF

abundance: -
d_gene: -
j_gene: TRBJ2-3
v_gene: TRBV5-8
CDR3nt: TGTGCCAGCAGCTATCTTGGGTGGGGGGCGACAGATACGCAGTATTTT
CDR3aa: CASSYLGWGATDTQYF

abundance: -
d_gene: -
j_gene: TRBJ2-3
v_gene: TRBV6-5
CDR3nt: TGTGCCAGCAGTTACTCGAATGTTCACCATACGCAGTATTTT
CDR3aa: CASSYSNVHHTQYF

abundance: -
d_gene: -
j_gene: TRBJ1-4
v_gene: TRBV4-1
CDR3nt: TGCGCCAGCAGCCCCGCCGAGGGCGCAGCGGCAACTAATGAAAAACTGTTTTTT
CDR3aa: CASSPAEGAAATNEKLFF

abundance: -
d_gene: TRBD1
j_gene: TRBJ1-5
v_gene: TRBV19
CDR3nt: TGTGCCAGTAGTATACCTCGTAGGACAGGAGTAAATCAGCCCCAGCATTTT
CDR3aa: CASSIPRRTGVNQPQHF

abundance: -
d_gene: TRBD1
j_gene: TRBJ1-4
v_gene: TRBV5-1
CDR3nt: TGCGCCAGCCGCCGGACAGGGGGCTTAACTAATGAAAAACTGTTTTTT
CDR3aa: CASRRTGGLTNEKLFF

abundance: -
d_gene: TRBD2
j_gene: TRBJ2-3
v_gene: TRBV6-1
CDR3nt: TGTGCCAGCAGTGGACTAGCAACAGATACGCAGTATTTT
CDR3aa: CASSGLATDTQYF

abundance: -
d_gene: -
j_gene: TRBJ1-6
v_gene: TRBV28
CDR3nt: TGTGCCAGCAGCCACCGGGCGGGGCAGGAATCACCCCTCCACTTT
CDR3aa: CASSHRAGQESPLHF

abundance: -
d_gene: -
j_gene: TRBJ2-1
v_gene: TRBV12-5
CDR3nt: TGTGCTAGTGGTTGGGGGGGGCCAATATTCAATGAGCAGTTCTTC
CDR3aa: CASGWGGPIFNEQFF

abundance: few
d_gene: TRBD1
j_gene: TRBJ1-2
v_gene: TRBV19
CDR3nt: TGTGCCAGTAGTATTCAGACAGGGACCTATGGCTACACCTTC
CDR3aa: CASSIQTGTYGYTF

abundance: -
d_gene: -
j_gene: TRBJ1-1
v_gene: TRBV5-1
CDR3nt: TGCGCCAGCAGCTTGGAACAGGGAATCAGGTTGAACACTGAAGCTTTCTTT
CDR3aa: CASSLEQGIRLNTEAFF

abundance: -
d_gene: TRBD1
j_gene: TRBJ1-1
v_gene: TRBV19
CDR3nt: TGTGCCTTTGGGACAGGGTCTAACACTGAAGCTTTCTTT
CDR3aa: CAFGTGSNTEAFF

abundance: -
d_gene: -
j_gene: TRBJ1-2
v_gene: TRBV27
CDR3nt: TGTGCCAGCAGTTTAGGTCAGGGTGGAGGCTACACCTTC
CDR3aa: CASSLGQGGGYTF

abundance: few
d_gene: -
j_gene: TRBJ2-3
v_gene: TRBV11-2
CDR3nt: TGTGCCAGCAGCTTAGGGACTACCCTTATGAATACGCAGTATTTT
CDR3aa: CASSLGTTLMNTQYF

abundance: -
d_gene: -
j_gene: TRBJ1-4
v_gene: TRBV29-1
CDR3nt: TGCAGCGTTGTTGTAGGGACTTCAGAACTGTTTTTT
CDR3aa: CSVVVGTSELFF

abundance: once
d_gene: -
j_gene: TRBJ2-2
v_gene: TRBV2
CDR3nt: TGTGCCAGCAGTGTCTCCGGGGAGCTGTTTTTT
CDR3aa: CASSVSGELFF

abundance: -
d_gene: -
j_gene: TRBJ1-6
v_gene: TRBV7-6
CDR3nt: TGTGCCAGCAGCTCCGGGACCGGGAATTCACCCCTCCACTTT
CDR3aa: CASSSGTGNSPLHF